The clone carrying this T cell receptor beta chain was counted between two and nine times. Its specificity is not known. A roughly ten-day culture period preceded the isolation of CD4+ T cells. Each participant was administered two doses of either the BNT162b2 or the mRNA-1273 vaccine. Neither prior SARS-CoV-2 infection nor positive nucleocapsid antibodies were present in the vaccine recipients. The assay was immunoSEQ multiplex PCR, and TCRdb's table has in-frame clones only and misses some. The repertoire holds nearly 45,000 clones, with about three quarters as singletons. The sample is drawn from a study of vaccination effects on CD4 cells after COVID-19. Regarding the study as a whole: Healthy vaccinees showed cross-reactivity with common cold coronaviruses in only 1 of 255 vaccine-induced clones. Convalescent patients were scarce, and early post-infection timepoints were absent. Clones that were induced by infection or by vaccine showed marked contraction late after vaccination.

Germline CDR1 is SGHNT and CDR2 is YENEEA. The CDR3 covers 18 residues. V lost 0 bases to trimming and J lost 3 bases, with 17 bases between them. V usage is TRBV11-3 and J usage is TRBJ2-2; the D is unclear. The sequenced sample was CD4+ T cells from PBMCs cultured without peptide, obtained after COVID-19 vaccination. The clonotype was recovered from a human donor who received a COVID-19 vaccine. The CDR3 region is CASSLDQGGSAHTGELFF. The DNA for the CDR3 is TGTGCCAGCAGCTTAGATCAAGGCGGCAGCGCCCACACCGGGGAGCTGTTTTTT.